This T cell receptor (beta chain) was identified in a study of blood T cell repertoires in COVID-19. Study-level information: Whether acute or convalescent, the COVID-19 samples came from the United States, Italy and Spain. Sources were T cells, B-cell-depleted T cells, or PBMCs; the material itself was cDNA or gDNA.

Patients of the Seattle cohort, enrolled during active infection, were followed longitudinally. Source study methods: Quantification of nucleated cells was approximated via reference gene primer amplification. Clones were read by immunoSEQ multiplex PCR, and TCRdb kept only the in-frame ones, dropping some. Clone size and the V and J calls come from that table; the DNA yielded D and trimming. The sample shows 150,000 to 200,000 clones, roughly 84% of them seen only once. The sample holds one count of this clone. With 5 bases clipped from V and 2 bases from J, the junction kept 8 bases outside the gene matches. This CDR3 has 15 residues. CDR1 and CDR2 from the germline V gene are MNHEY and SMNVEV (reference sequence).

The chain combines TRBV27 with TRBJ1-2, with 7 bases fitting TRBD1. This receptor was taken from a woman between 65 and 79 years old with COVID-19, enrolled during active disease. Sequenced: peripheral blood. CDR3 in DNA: TGTGCCAGCAGTCCGAACCGGGACAGAAACTATGGCTACACCTTC. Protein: CASSPNRDRNYGYTF.